This T cell receptor (beta chain) was recovered during a study of T cell responses to AZD1222 COVID-19 vaccine. The length of the CDR3 is 13 residues. The V gene lost 2 bases and the J gene lost 6 bases, with 11 bases spanning the gap. From germline, CDR1 is SGDLS and CDR2 YYNGEE. Data came from immunoSEQ multiplex PCR; TCRdb stores just in-frame clones and leaves some out. The sample has 150,000 to 200,000 clones, under 95% seen once. The sequence came from an adult who received the AZD1222 COVID-19 vaccine. The chain employs TRBV9 and TRBJ1-1, with a tentative D call TRBD1 (5 bases). Sequenced material: peripheral blood, taken 28 days after the second AZD1222 dose. CDR3 sequence: CASSVGTGAEAFF. In nucleotides, the CDR3 is TGTGCCAGCAGCGTTGGGACGGGAGCTGAAGCTTTCTTT. Drawing the rest from reference TRBV9 and TRBJ1-1, the complete variable domain is DSGVTQTPKHLITATGQRVTLRCSPRSGDLSVYWYQQSLDQGLQFLIQYYNGEERAKGNILERFSAQQFPDLHSELNLSSLELGDSALYFCASSVGTGAEAFFGQGTRLTVV.